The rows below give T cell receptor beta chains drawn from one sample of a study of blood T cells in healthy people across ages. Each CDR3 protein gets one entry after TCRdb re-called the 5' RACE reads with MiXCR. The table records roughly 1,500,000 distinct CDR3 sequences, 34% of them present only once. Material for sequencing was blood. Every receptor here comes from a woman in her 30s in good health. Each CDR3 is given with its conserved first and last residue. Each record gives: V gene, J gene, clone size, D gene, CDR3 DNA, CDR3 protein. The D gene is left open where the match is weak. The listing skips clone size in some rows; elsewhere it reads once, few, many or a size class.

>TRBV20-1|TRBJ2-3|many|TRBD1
TGCAGTGCAACCCCCAGCGGGACAGGGGGCACAGATACGCAGTATTTT
CSATPSGTGGTDTQYF
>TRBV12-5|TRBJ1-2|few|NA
TGTGCTAGTGGTTTGGTCGTTTCTCACCATAGCGACCGGTTTTTAGGTGGCTACACCTTC
CASGLVVSHHSDRFLGGYTF
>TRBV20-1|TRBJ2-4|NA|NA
TGCAGTGCTAGGGGGGTCAGCGGGCGGGCGTATGAGCAGTACTTC
CSARGVSGRAYEQYF
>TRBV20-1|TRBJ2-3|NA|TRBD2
TGCAGTGCTAGGAACAGCGGGGGGAAAACAGATACGCAGTATTTT
CSARNSGGKTDTQYF
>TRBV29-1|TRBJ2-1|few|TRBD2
TGCAGCGTAGGACTAGAAGGCGAGCAGTTCTTC
CSVGLEGEQFF
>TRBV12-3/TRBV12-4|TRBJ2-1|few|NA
TGTGCCAGCAGCCCCCTCTTCCGGGTTCAGCAGTTCTTC
CASSPLFRVQQFF
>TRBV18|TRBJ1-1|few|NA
TGTGCCAGCTCACCACCGATAGGGGGTCGAAACACTGAAGCTTTCTTT
CASSPPIGGRNTEAFF
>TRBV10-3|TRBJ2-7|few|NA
TGTGCCATCAGTGAGTCTAGGGTCGAGCAGTACTTC
CAISESRVEQYF
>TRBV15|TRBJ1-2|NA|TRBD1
TGTGCCACCAGCGGAGTAGGGACAGGGGCCTTCTACACCTTC
CATSGVGTGAFYTF
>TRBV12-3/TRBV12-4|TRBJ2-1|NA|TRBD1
TGTGCCAGCAGCCGGGACAGACGATCCAATGAGCAGTTCTTC
CASSRDRRSNEQFF
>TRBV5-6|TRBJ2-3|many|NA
TGTGCCAGCAGCTTGAGGCAGGGAGCAGATACGCAGTATTTT
CASSLRQGADTQYF
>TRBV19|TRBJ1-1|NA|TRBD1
TGTGCCAGTAGTATCCCCAAGGGACAGGGGAGTACTGAAGCTTTCTTT
CASSIPKGQGSTEAFF
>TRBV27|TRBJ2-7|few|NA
TGTGCCAGCAGTGCGGGGACAGTCAGCTCCTACGAGCAGTACTTC
CASSAGTVSSYEQYF
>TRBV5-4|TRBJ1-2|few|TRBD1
TGTGCCAGCAGCTTAGCAGGGGGCGCCGGGAAATCATATGGCTACACCTTC
CASSLAGGAGKSYGYTF
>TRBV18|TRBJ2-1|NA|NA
TGTGCCAGCTCACCACAAGAGATGGGTGAGCAGTTCTTC
CASSPQEMGEQFF
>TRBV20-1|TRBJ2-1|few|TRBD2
TGCAGTGCTAGAGCCCTAGCGGGCCCACGGTGGCATGAGCAGTTCTTC
CSARALAGPRWHEQFF
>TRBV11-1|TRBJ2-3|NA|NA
TGTGCCAGCAGCCAGTCCCTCGGGAGAGATACGCAGTATTTT
CASSQSLGRDTQYF
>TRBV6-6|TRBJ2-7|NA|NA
TGTGCCAGCAGCTTACTAGACATCTCCTACAATGAGCAGTACTTC
CASSLLDISYNEQYF
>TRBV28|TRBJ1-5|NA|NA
TGTGCCAGCACGACAGTACATAGCAATCAGCCCCAGCATTTT
CASTTVHSNQPQHF
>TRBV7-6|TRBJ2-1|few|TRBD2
TGTGCCAGCAGCGAACCGGGACTAGCGTCTTACAATGAGCAGTTCTTC
CASSEPGLASYNEQFF
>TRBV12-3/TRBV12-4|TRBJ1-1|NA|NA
TGTGCCAGCAGTGTGTGGAGTTGGACTGAAGCTTTCTTT
CASSVWSWTEAFF
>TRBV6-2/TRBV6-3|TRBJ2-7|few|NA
TGTGCCAGCAGTTCGTTTAAACGCCCCTACTACGAGCAGTACTTC
CASSSFKRPYYEQYF
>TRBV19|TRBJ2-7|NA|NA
TGTGCCAGTAGCCGCGAGAGACATCCCAATCAGCAGTACTTC
CASSRERHPNQQYF
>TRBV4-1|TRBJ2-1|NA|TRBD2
TGCGCCAGCAGCCAAGAAGATCTAGCGGTAGGGCGCAATGAGCAGTTCTTC
CASSQEDLAVGRNEQFF
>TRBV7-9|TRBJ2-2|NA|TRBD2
TGTGCCAGCAGCTTAGGCGGGAGCGGGATCGGGGAGCTGTTTTTT
CASSLGGSGIGELFF
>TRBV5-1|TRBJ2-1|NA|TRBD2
TGTGCCAGCAGCTTTGGCGGGAGTTGGTACAATGAGCAGTTCTTC
CASSFGGSWYNEQFF
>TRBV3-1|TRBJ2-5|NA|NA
TGTGCCAGCAGCCAAGAACTGGTTCCGGAGCAAGAGACCCAGTACTTC
CASSQELVPEQETQYF
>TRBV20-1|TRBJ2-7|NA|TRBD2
TGCAGTGCTACATCGGCGGGGGAGACCTACGAGCAGTACTTC
CSATSAGETYEQYF
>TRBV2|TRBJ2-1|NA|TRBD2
TGTGCCAGCAGCCACCCCGGGACTAGCGGTAACAATGAGCAGTTCTTC
CASSHPGTSGNNEQFF
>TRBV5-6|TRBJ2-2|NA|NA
TGTGCCAGCAGCTTGGGTGGTGGTCGATACACCGGGGAGCAGTTTTTT
CASSLGGGRYTGEQFF
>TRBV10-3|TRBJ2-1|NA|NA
TGTGCCATCAGTGATCAGGGCGGTTCCTACAATGAGCAGTTCTTC
CAISDQGGSYNEQFF
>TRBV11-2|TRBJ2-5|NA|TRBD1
TGTGCCGGCAGCCCTAGGACAGGGAGACTGTACTTC
CAGSPRTGRLYF
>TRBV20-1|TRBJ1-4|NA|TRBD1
TGCAGTGCTAGAGCTTCGGACAGGGGGCGTGAAAAACTGTTTTTT
CSARASDRGREKLFF
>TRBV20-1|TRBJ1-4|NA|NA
TGCAGTGCTAGAGGAGAAAAACTGTTTTTT
CSARGEKLFF
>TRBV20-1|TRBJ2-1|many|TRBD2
TGCAGTGCTAGAGTCGCACTAGCGGGAGGTTATGAGCAGTTCTTC
CSARVALAGGYEQFF
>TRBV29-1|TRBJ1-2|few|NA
TGCAGCGTTGAAGTGGTCAGTCCCTATGGCTACACCTTC
CSVEVVSPYGYTF